The entry below gives a single T cell receptor (beta chain) sequence along with its context. CDR1 SGHDT and CDR2 YYEEEE come from the germline V gene. The V gene lost 0 bases and the J gene lost 4 bases, with 13 bases spanning the gap. This CDR3 is built from 15 residues. Ages ranged from about 18 to 89 years, with residence in more than 20 US areas. Cohorts were assigned according to the clinical history that participants reported. Cohort 3 recovery required two negative PCRs, clearance, or symptom resolution. Original processing methods: Amplification with reference gene primers provided the estimates of nucleated cell counts. This table comes from immunoSEQ multiplex PCR, and its TCRdb copy is limited to in-frame clones, with some not included. From that table come the V and J calls and clone size; the DNA was used to work out D and trimming. The table has around 470,000 clones, around 91% seen once.

The source of the sample is a study of blood T cell repertoires in COVID-19. Material for sequencing was PBMCs or T cells enriched from blood (not recorded which). This receptor was taken from a young man who had recovered from COVID-19. The chain is built from TRBV5-6 and TRBJ1-2; D may be TRBD1 (5 bases). The CDR3 sequence is CASSLGSGHSYGYTF. The CDR3 DNA is TGTGCCAGCAGCTTGGGTTCCGGACACTCCTATGGCTACACCTTC.